The 14 T cell receptor beta chains below come from one sample, sequenced in a study of T cell responses to AZD1222 COVID-19 vaccine. Profiled with immunoSEQ multiplex PCR; TCRdb holds only in-frame clones, not every one. The data hold fewer than 110,000 clones, with roughly 87% observed a single time. This material consisted of peripheral blood, taken on day 0 of AZD1222 vaccination. Receptors were obtained from an adult in good health.

The chain couples TRBV6-5 to TRBJ1-5; D not resolved. The CDR3 totals 16 residues. V shed 0 bases and J shed 0 bases, with 9 bases lying between them. Germline CDR1 reads MNHEY; CDR2 reads SVGAGI. CDR3: CASSYSRHYSNQPQHF. DNA of the CDR3: TGTGCCAGCAGTTACTCCCGGCACTATAGCAATCAGCCCCAGCATTTT.

CDR3 sequence: CASSLASGTYNQPQHF. The DNA of the CDR3 is TGTGCCAGCAGCTTAGCGTCAGGGACCTACAATCAGCCCCAGCATTTT. V usage is TRBV11-2 and J usage is TRBJ1-5, with a weak D call TRBD1 (5 bases). CDR3 length: 16 residues. V was cut by 1 base and J by 3 bases, with 13 bases left in between. The germline gives CDR1 SGHAT, CDR2 FQNNGV.

This clone showed up just once. The V call is TRBV6-5, the J call TRBJ2-1; 12 positions match TRBD2. CDR3 length equals 15 residues. V was clipped by 7 bases and J by 6 bases; unmatched bases: 7. The V gene's germline CDR1 is MNHEY and CDR2 SVGAGI. Here the CDR3 reads CASNRLAGVPNEQFF. The CDR3 coding sequence is TGTGCCAGCAATCGACTAGCGGGAGTTCCCAATGAGCAGTTCTTC.

The J gene is TRBJ1-3, the V gene TRBV24-1; D may be TRBD1 (5 bases). Trimming cost V 4 bases and J 11 bases, with 8 bases left between them. This CDR3 contains 11 residues. CDR1 and CDR2 (germline): KGHDR, SFDVKD. CDR3 in amino acids: CATSDRGAIYF. For the CDR3, the DNA is TGTGCCACCAGTGACCGGGGGGCCATATATTTT.

The rearrangement uses TRBV23-1 and TRBJ1-5, with 8 bases aligning to TRBD1. TRBV23-1 is an ORF for which the function is uncertain. The CDR3 totals 14 residues. V lost 4 bases to trimming and J lost 6 bases; unmatched junction nucleotides: 5. The CDR3 region is CASSLDRAAQPQHF. The CDR3 coding sequence is TGCGCCAGCAGTCTGGACAGGGCGGCTCAGCCCCAGCATTTT.

The rearrangement joins TRBV9 to TRBJ2-7; the D gene is possibly TRBD2 (5 bases). Germline V gene data show CDR1 as SGDLS and CDR2 as YYNGEE. This CDR3 has 14 amino acids. The V gene lost 0 bases and the J gene lost 5 bases, with 12 bases spanning the gap. The CDR3 nucleotides are TGTGCCAGCAGCGTAGAATCGGGAATCAACGAGCAGTACTTC. Translated: CASSVESGINEQYF.

This chain joins TRBV5-5 and TRBJ1-6; D perhaps matches TRBD1 (5 bases). The CDR3 covers 15 residues. The germline gives CDR1 SGHKS, CDR2 YYEKEE (reference sequence). V was clipped by 0 bases and J by 7 bases, with 11 bases between them. CDR3 protein: CASSLAVTDNSPLHF. CDR3 in DNA: TGTGCCAGCAGCTTGGCCGTGACAGACAATTCACCCCTCCACTTT.

This chain uses TRBV5-5 with TRBJ1-2; 10 bases agree with TRBD1. Germline CDR1 is SGHKS and CDR2 is YYEKEE (reference sequence). The CDR3 totals 14 residues. J lost 2 bases, V lost 6 bases, and 4 bases had no gene match. CDR3 in amino acids: CASTRDRGNYGYTF. As DNA, the CDR3 is TGTGCCAGCACCCGGGACAGGGGAAACTATGGCTACACCTTC.

The chain couples TRBV7-2 to TRBJ1-1; no reliable D call. Per germline, CDR1 SGHTA and CDR2 FQGNSA. The CDR3 is 14 residues long. V was pared by 2 bases and J by 1 base, with 8 bases between. This CDR3 reads CASSLYGRNTEAFF. The CDR3 DNA sequence: TGTGCCAGCAGCTTATACGGCCGGAACACTGAAGCTTTCTTT. Drawing the rest from reference TRBV7-2 and TRBJ1-1, the complete variable domain is GAGVSQSPSNKVTEKGKDVELRCDPISGHTALYWYRQSLGQGLEFLIYFQGNSAPDKSGLPSDRFSAERTGGSVSTLTIQRTQQEDSAVYLCASSLYGRNTEAFFGQGTRLTVV.

This sequence joins TRBV5-1 and TRBJ2-7, with 8 positions matching TRBD1. CDR3 length equals 15 residues. Trimming took 0 bases from V and 2 from J; bases not matched to a gene: 4. CDR1 is SGHRS, CDR2 YFSETQ, per germline. The CDR3 sequence: CASSLGWDRTYEQYF. DNA for the CDR3: TGCGCCAGCAGCTTGGGTTGGGACAGGACCTACGAGCAGTACTTC.

The rearrangement uses TRBV19 and TRBJ1-2, with 7 positions matching TRBD1. The CDR3 contains 16 residues. CDR1 and CDR2 (germline): LNHDA, SQIVND (reference sequence). After removal of 5 bases from V and 4 bases from J, the junction contained 13 bases not matched to a gene. This CDR3 reads CASSHPRTGAPYGYTF. In DNA, the CDR3 is TGTGCCAGTAGTCACCCCCGGACAGGTGCCCCCTATGGCTACACCTTC. The full variable domain, rest sourced from reference TRBV19 and TRBJ1-2, is DGGITQSPKYLFRKEGQNVTLSCEQNLNHDAMYWYRQDPGQGLRLIYYSQIVNDFQKGDIAEGYSVSREKKESFPLTVTSAQKNPTAFYLCASSHPRTGAPYGYTFGSGTRLTVV.

The J gene is TRBJ2-1, the V gene TRBV30, with TRBD2 identical over 12 bases. The germline gives CDR1 GTSNPN, CDR2 SVGIG (reference sequence). There are 16 residues in the CDR3. J was trimmed by 5 bases and V by 2 bases; bases with no gene match: 7. The CDR3 DNA follows: TGTGCCTGGAGTCTACTAGCGGGAGGTTCAGACAATGAGCAGTTCTTC. It specifies CAWSLLAGGSDNEQFF.

The chain carries TRBV15 and TRBJ1-2, with D uncertain. V was shortened by 0 bases and J by 4 bases, with 9 bases between the two germline ends. The V gene's germline CDR1 is LNHNV and CDR2 YYDKDF (reference sequence). This CDR3 comprises 14 residues. The CDR3 is CATSRDAVGYGYTF. CDR3 in DNA: TGTGCCACCAGCAGAGATGCAGTGGGCTATGGCTACACCTTC.

The chain links TRBV9 to TRBJ1-1; 7 positions match TRBD1. CDR1 and CDR2 (germline): SGDLS, YYNGEE. V lost 3 bases and J lost 4; bases outside the gene matches: 6. The CDR3 extends over 14 amino acids. CDR3: CASSEDRVGTEAFF. CDR3 nucleotides: TGTGCCAGCAGCGAAGACAGGGTGGGCACTGAAGCTTTCTTT. Full variable domain (remainder filled in from reference TRBV9 and TRBJ1-1): DSGVTQTPKHLITATGQRVTLRCSPRSGDLSVYWYQQSLDQGLQFLIQYYNGEERAKGNILERFSAQQFPDLHSELNLSSLELGDSALYFCASSEDRVGTEAFFGQGTRLTVV.